The 26 T cell receptor beta chains below were found in one sample sequenced in a study of cytomegalovirus exposure and HLA in healthy donors. The PCR made use of 60 Vbeta and 13 Jbeta primers. Sequenced by immunoSEQ multiplex PCR; TCRdb stores in-frame clones only, minus some. The profile shows 100,000 to 150,000 clones, about 80% of them singletons. The source material was PBMCs. These receptors were collected from a woman aged 50 to 65 in good health and CMV-seronegative.

This chain connects TRBV4-3 to TRBJ2-1; D remains ambiguous. V was cut by 2 bases and J by 4 bases, with 6 bases left in between. CDR1 and CDR2 (germline): LGHNA, YSLEER. The CDR3 spans 13 residues. The chain's CDR3 is CASSQSRYNEQFF. The CDR3 DNA sequence: TGCGCCAGCAGCCAATCCCGTTACAATGAGCAGTTCTTC.

This clone occurred once. The chain couples TRBV9 to TRBJ2-3; 8 positions agree with TRBD2. Germline CDR1 and CDR2: SGDLS and YYNGEE. The CDR3 has 16 amino acids. J gave up 3 bases and V 5 bases, and 11 bases lay outside the gene matches. The chain's CDR3 is CASSEAGVRRTDTQYF. CDR3 nucleotides: TGTGCCAGCAGTGAAGCGGGAGTCAGGAGGACAGATACGCAGTATTTT. Full variable domain (outside the CDR3, taken from reference TRBV9 and TRBJ2-3): DSGVTQTPKHLITATGQRVTLRCSPRSGDLSVYWYQQSLDQGLQFLIQYYNGEERAKGNILERFSAQQFPDLHSELNLSSLELGDSALYFCASSEAGVRRTDTQYFGPGTRLTVL.

The chain couples TRBV9 to TRBJ1-3; possible D gene TRBD1, 5 bases. Germline CDR1 reads SGDLS; CDR2 reads YYNGEE. The CDR3 is made up of 13 amino acids. Trimming removed 3 bases at V and 4 bases at J, with 8 bases between. In DNA form, the CDR3 reads TGTGCCAGCAGCGGGGGCTGGGGAAACACCATATATTTT. This gives the protein CASSGGWGNTIYF.

This sequence joins TRBV5-4 and TRBJ1-5, with a possible D match to TRBD1 (5 bases). The CDR3 is made up of 14 amino acids. The germline V and J ends were trimmed by 1 base and 3 bases, with 8 bases remaining between them. The V gene's germline CDR1 is SGHNT and CDR2 YYREEE (reference sequence). CDR3 in DNA: TGTGCCAGCAGCTTGCAGGGATTCAATCAGCCCCAGCATTTT. It specifies CASSLQGFNQPQHF. Variable domain in full (rest from reference TRBV5-4 and TRBJ1-5): ETGVTQSPTHLIKTRGQQVTLRCSSQSGHNTVSWYQQALGQGPQFIFQYYREEENGRGNFPPRFSGLQFPNYSSELNVNALELDDSALYLCASSLQGFNQPQHFGDGTRLSIL.

The gene calls are TRBV5-1 and TRBJ2-5; the D gene is possibly TRBD2 (7 bases). The CDR3 runs 15 residues. The germline CDR1 and CDR2 sequences are SGHRS and YFSETQ. V was trimmed by 3 bases and J by 4 bases, leaving 16 bases between them. For the CDR3, the DNA is TGCGCCAGCAGCTCTATCGTCGGGGGGCTAGAGACCCAGTACTTC. Its translation: CASSSIVGGLETQYF.

The genes are TRBV4-2 and TRBJ1-2; D remains unclear. Germline CDR1 is LGHNA and CDR2 is YNFKEQ. The CDR3 has 13 amino acids. Trimming stripped 0 bases from V and 10 bases from J, with 12 bases between. The CDR3 coding sequence is TGTGCCAGCAGCCAAGATATACGGTCTCACTACACCTTC. It yields the protein CASSQDIRSHYTF.

The rearrangement links TRBV7-2 to TRBJ2-2; no clear D gene. V was clipped by 1 base and J by 2 bases, with 5 bases between them. Per the germline V gene, CDR1 is SGHTA and CDR2 is FQGNSA. The CDR3 covers 14 residues. CDR3 coding DNA: TGTGCCAGCAGCTTAGGCGGAAACACCGGGGAGCTGTTTTTT. This translates into CASSLGGNTGELFF.

This clone has just one count. The CDR3, as DNA: TGTGCCAGCAGCCAAGAAGTCGGCGGCTCCTACGAGCAGTACTTC. Its translation is CASSQEVGGSYEQYF. The V gene is TRBV4-2, the J gene TRBJ2-7; D is unclear. CDR3 length: 15 amino acids. Per the germline V gene, CDR1 is LGHNA and CDR2 is YNFKEQ. Trimming took off 0 bases at V and 0 bases at J, with 9 bases between the two ends.

The CDR3 protein is CASSFRRAAGTQYF. The CDR3 DNA follows: TGCGCCAGCAGCTTCCGGAGAGCCGCCGGGACCCAGTACTTC. The chain is built from TRBV5-1 and TRBJ2-5; D uncertain. The germline V and J ends were trimmed by 2 bases and 7 bases, with 15 bases remaining between them. Germline lookup yields CDR1 SGHRS and CDR2 YFSETQ. This CDR3 has 14 amino acids.

The table lists this clone with a count of one. V usage is TRBV10-3 and J usage is TRBJ2-1, with 11 bases that match TRBD2. Germline values: CDR1 ENHRY, CDR2 SYGVKD. The CDR3 is 17 residues long. With V trimmed by 3 bases and J by 9 bases, 13 bases remained unmatched. The CDR3 sequence: CAISESRRASGRREQFF. The DNA of the CDR3 is TGTGCCATCAGTGAATCCCGCAGGGCTAGCGGGAGGCGTGAGCAGTTCTTC.

The J gene is TRBJ1-1, the V gene TRBV19; D unresolved. Germline V gene sequence: CDR1 LNHDA, CDR2 SQIVND (reference sequence). This CDR3 contains 11 residues. Between the trimmed V and J ends, which lost 5 bases and 8 bases, there was a span of 9 bases. DNA for the CDR3: TGTGCCAGTAGTTGGCAGCGGGAAGCTTTCTTT. Protein: CASSWQREAFF.

The rearrangement joins TRBV19 to TRBJ2-7, with D hard to call. The CDR3 has 16 residues. Trimming took 3 bases from V and 2 from J, leaving 17 bases between them. Germline V gives CDR1 LNHDA, CDR2 SQIVND (reference sequence). The CDR3 nucleotides read TGTGCCAGTAGTATCCACCCCGGTATCCAGGCCTACGAGCAGTACGTC. Protein: CASSIHPGIQAYEQYV.

This clone has more than one count but fewer than ten. The chain joins TRBV2 to TRBJ2-7; 7 bases are a match to TRBD2. With V trimmed by 3 bases and J by 6 bases, 5 bases remained unmatched. Germline V gene data show CDR1 as SNHLY and CDR2 as FYNNEI. The CDR3 extends over 13 amino acids. CDR3 in DNA: TGTGCCAGCAGTGAGGGATCGGGAGGCGAGCAGTACGTC. It translates to CASSEGSGGEQYV.

This clone was recorded a few times. This chain links TRBV19 with TRBJ2-1; 9 nucleotides line up with TRBD2. V shed 2 bases and J 8 bases; nucleotides not matched to a gene: 7. The germline CDR1 and CDR2 sequences are LNHDA and SQIVND (reference sequence). The CDR3 is 15 amino acids. CDR3 coding DNA: TGTGCCAGTAGTATAAATCTGCGGGAGGGTCATGAGCAGTTCTTC. Translation: CASSINLREGHEQFF. Full variable domain (missing parts from reference TRBV19 and TRBJ2-1): DGGITQSPKYLFRKEGQNVTLSCEQNLNHDAMYWYRQDPGQGLRLIYYSQIVNDFQKGDIAEGYSVSREKKESFPLTVTSAQKNPTAFYLCASSINLREGHEQFFGPGTRLTVL.

This clone was observed a single time. One junction end disagrees with the germline gene, perhaps due to a read error. This chain links TRBV2 with TRBJ1-2, with TRBD1 identical over 7 bases. CDR3 length: 15 amino acids. Germline V gene sequence: CDR1 SNHLY, CDR2 FYNNEI. In DNA, the CDR3 is TGTGCCAGCAGTGGAAAGACAGGGCCTAACTATGGCTACCCCTTC. Protein product: CASSGKTGPNYGYPF.

This chain uses TRBV14 with TRBJ2-1; 16 bases agree with TRBD2. J lost 6 bases, V lost 6 bases, and 8 bases had no gene match. Germline V gene sequence: CDR1 SGHDN, CDR2 FVKESK. This CDR3 contains 17 residues. CDR3 DNA sequence: TGTGCCAGCAGAAAAGGAGGGACTAGCGGGAGGGCCAATGAGCAGTTCTTC. It codes for CASRKGGTSGRANEQFF.

The rearrangement uses TRBV5-1 and TRBJ2-7, with 9 positions matching TRBD2. This CDR3 is built from 15 residues. The trim removed 2 bases at V and 5 bases at J, leaving 8 bases unmatched. Germline lookup yields CDR1 SGHRS and CDR2 YFSETQ. The CDR3 here is CASSFRSGSVNEQYF. Written as DNA, the CDR3 is TGCGCCAGCAGCTTTCGTAGCGGGAGTGTAAACGAGCAGTACTTC.

CDR3 residues: CASSHSGGEQETQYF. The CDR3 DNA follows: TGCGCCAGCAGCCACTCAGGGGGCGAGCAAGAGACCCAGTACTTC. This chain connects TRBV4-3 to TRBJ2-5; 8 bases fit TRBD1. Looked up from germline, CDR1 is LGHNA and CDR2 is YSLEER. This CDR3 is built from 15 residues. The V gene end was trimmed by 3 bases and the J gene end by 2 bases; junction bases not matched to a gene: 5.

The chain couples TRBV30 to TRBJ2-7; 10 nucleotides match TRBD2. CDR3 size: 16 residues. Losses at the gene ends were 0 bases for V and 0 bases for J; bases not matched to a gene: 5. Germline loops: CDR1 GTSNPN, CDR2 SVGIG (reference sequence). CDR3 DNA: TGTGCCTGGAGTGTTAAGGGACTAGCGTACTCCTACGAGCAGTACTTC. The encoded protein is CAWSVKGLAYSYEQYF.

Regarding this clone: Other nucleotide sequences in the sample specify the same CDR3. This CDR3 reads CASSFTGDTEAFF. CDR3 coding DNA: TGCGCCAGCAGCTTTACAGGGGATACTGAAGCTTTCTTT. The chain employs TRBV5-1 and TRBJ1-1, with 7 bases matching TRBD1. The germline CDR1 and CDR2 sequences are SGHRS and YFSETQ. The CDR3 runs 13 residues. The V gene end was trimmed by 2 bases and the J gene end by 5 bases; junction bases not matched to a gene: 3.

The chain carries TRBV4-2 and TRBJ2-1, with 14 nucleotides matching TRBD2. This CDR3 is 16 amino acids long. Trimming at V came to 4 bases and at J to 9 bases, leaving 8 bases not matched to a gene. In germline, CDR1 is LGHNA, CDR2 YNFKEQ. CDR3 DNA sequence: TGTGCCAGCAGCCCCCTGACTAGCGGGAGGGCCGTTGAGCAGTTCTTC. It yields the protein CASSPLTSGRAVEQFF.

V usage is TRBV5-1 and J usage is TRBJ2-3, with a possible D match to TRBD1 (5 bases). V lost 2 bases and J lost 2, with 12 bases in between. This CDR3 comprises 15 residues. CDR1 is SGHRS and CDR2 is YFSETQ in the germline V gene. The CDR3 DNA is TGCGCCAGCAGCTTAGGGGTGACAGCCACAGATACGCAGTATTTT. It codes for CASSLGVTATDTQYF.

This chain's CDR3 is CASSSDLGNSNQPQHF. The CDR3 DNA reads TGTGCCAGCAGCTCAGATCTCGGGAATAGCAATCAGCCCCAGCATTTT. The chain couples TRBV7-9 to TRBJ1-5; no clear D. This CDR3 is 16 amino acids long. Per germline, CDR1 SEHNR and CDR2 FQNEAQ (reference sequence). V lost 4 bases and J 0 bases, leaving 13 bases between the germline ends.

The chain carries TRBV18 and TRBJ2-1, with D maybe TRBD2 (5 bases). Germline V gene data show CDR1 as KGHSH and CDR2 as LQKENI. The CDR3 spans 14 residues. The V end was cut by 6 bases, the J end by 7 bases, with 16 bases between. The CDR3 region is CASSLASLGNEQFF. The CDR3 DNA is TGTGCCAGCTCCCTAGCTTCCCTCGGGAATGAGCAGTTCTTC. The full variable domain, in which reference TRBV18 and TRBJ2-1 provide the parts outside the CDR3, is NAGVMQNPRHLVRRRGQEARLRCSPMKGHSHVYWYRQLPEEGLKFMVYLQKENIIDESGMPKERFSAEFPKEGPSILRIQQVVRGDSAAYFCASSLASLGNEQFFGPGTRLTVL.

This sequence joins TRBV7-2 and TRBJ1-3, with 8 bases identical to TRBD1. The CDR3 sequence is 17 residues long. CDR1 SGHTA and CDR2 FQGNSA come from the germline V gene. With 5 bases clipped from V and 0 bases from J, the junction kept 9 bases outside the gene matches. For the CDR3, the DNA is TGTGCCAGCAGCCTACTACCTGACAGGGGCTCTGGAAACACCATATATTTT. Translating it yields CASSLLPDRGSGNTIYF.

J is TRBJ1-1 and V is TRBV6-5; 7 bases match TRBD1. The CDR3 consists of 15 residues. V lost 8 bases and J lost 0; bases outside the gene matches: 9. Germline V lookup: CDR1 MNHEY, CDR2 SVGAGI. CDR3 DNA sequence: TGTGCCAGCTGCCGGGACAGCGCCATGAACACTGAAGCTTTCTTT. Its protein is CASCRDSAMNTEAFF.